This T cell receptor beta chain was observed in a study of PD-L1 blockade in urothelial cancer (dated by TCRdb to 2016 to 2017). Regarding the study in general: Therapy was started in the mid-2010s for all patients, and atezolizumab 1,200 mg was administered intravenously every 3 weeks. Twenty-five of 29 patients were males with bladder-origin urothelial cancer, and about two thirds of the roughly 30 reported a prior smoking history. Patients had an ECOG performance status of 0 or 1 and had received between 0 and 3 prior chemotherapy regimens. Blood samples were analyzed 3 weeks after the start of treatment (second dose) and 6 weeks after the start of treatment. A median of roughly 140,000 T cells and 65,000 to 90,000 unique TCRs was obtained from blood samples, and a median clonality of roughly 0.082 was observed. The study was an exploratory multi-omic analysis of somatic, immune and clinical correlates of response to PD-L1 blockade with atezolizumab in urothelial cancer. Pretreatment tumor samples, along with matched peripheral blood serially collected before and after atezolizumab treatment, were subjected to TCR sequencing. Progression-free survival longer than 6 months counted as durable clinical benefit, and TCR features were additionally tested against both progression-free and overall survival. Whole exome sequencing and RNA sequencing of pretreatment tumors were performed alongside TCR sequencing in the same patients. Eight or nine patients reached durable clinical benefit, while 15 to 25 patients did not. Pretreatment blood TCR-seq was available for fewer than 30 patients, at least one posttreatment blood collection was obtained for 24 patients, and tumor TCR-seq was available for 24 patients.

To estimate absolute template abundance from read counts, synthetic TCR analog templates were spiked into each PCR. TCRbeta CDR3 regions were amplified from genomic DNA with bias-controlled V and J gene primers using the immunoSEQ assay. Sequencing of rearranged TCRbeta segments was performed at approximately 20X coverage. Per the original workflow: Sequencing errors were corrected by clustering, and CDR3s were annotated against IMGT so that V, D and J genes could be assigned. Only productive TCRbeta rearrangements were used in downstream analyses, excluding out-of-frame or stop-codon sequences. Clonality was computed as one minus Shannon entropy normalized by the log of the number of unique productive sequences. Clones differing between time points or between blood and tumor were identified by Fisher's exact test with Benjamini-Hochberg correction at adjusted p below 0.01. TCRdb mirrors the immuneACCESS table, restricted to in-frame sequences. Some clones are absent from its copies; in checked studies, under half trace to an unresolved V gene, and the reason for the others is unknown. V, J and clone size are those of that table, while D and trimming were read from the DNA. The sample table contains approximately 58,000 clones; only one count was recorded for more than 65% of them. Around 4.5% of the sample goes to the ten largest clones.

The cohort included some 30 patients with locally advanced or metastatic urothelial carcinoma who were treated at Memorial Sloan Kettering on a trial protocol. Peripheral blood mononuclear cells were collected pretreatment and during treatment, with between 1 and 8 total time points obtained per patient. The Qiagen DNeasy Blood extraction kit was used to purify genomic DNA from total PBMCs and tumor samples. PBMCs were collected pretreatment and during treatment, and were isolated and stored as previously described. General study outcomes and caveats: Improved progression-free and overall survival was found to be associated with pretreatment peripheral blood TCR clonality below the median. Because the sample size was small (n of about 29) and many of the analyses were exploratory, the results are meant to be hypothesis-generating. Among patients with durable benefit, tumor-associated TCR clones showed greater expansion in peripheral blood 3 weeks after treatment started (n ≈ 20, p = 0.022).

To note about this clone: Its antigen is still unknown. Base qualities are not recorded, but no much larger clone differs from it by a single base.

V was cut back by 6 bases and J by 9 bases, leaving a gap of 9 bases between them. From its cysteine to its phenylalanine, the CDR3 spans 11 amino acids. Kept here is only the CDR3 DNA, which spans 33 bases and is read in frame from base 1. CDR1 and CDR2 were assigned from the germline V gene as SNHLY and FYNNEI. The sequences come from PBMCs, collected around atezolizumab (anti-PD-L1) treatment. Here the chain combines TRBV2 and TRBJ2-1; the D gene is not confidently resolved. This TCR was recovered from a man between 65 and 79 years old with urothelial cancer. The CDR3 protein: CASSEFSEQFF. Read as DNA, the sequence is TGTGCCAGCAGCGAATTCAGTGAGCAGTTCTTC.